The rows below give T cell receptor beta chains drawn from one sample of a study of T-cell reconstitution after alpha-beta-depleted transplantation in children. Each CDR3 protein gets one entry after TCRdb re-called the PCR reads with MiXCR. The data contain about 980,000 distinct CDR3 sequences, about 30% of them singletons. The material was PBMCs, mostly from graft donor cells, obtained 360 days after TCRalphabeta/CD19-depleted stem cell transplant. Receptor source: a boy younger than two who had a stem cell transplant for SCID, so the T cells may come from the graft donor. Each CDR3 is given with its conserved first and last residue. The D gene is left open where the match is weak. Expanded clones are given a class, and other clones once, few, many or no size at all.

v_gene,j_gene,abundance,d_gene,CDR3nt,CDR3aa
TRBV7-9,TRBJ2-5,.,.,TGTGCCAGCAGCTTAGAGCATTGGGAGACCCAGTACTTC,CASSLEHWETQYF
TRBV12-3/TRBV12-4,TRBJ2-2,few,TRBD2,TGTGCCAGCATGGGGAGGGCCGAGCTGTTTTTT,CASMGRAELFF
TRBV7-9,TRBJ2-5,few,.,TGTGCCAGCACCCTAGGAATAGAAGGGACCCAGTACTTC,CASTLGIEGTQYF
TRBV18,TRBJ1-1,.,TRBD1,TGTGCCAGCTCACGTACCGACAGGGCTGACACTGAAGCTTTCTTT,CASSRTDRADTEAFF
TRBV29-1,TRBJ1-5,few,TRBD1,TGCAGCGCTGCAGACAGGGCCCGGGGGCCCCAGCATTTT,CSAADRARGPQHF
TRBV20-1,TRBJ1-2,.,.,TGCAGTGCTACCCGGATGGGGGGCTACACCTTC,CSATRMGGYTF
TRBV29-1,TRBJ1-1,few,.,TGCAGCGTTGATCTGCGGGGGATGAACACTGAAGCTTTCTTT,CSVDLRGMNTEAFF
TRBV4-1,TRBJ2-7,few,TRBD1,TGCGCCAGCAGCCCAGACGATACAGGGACAGTCTACGAGCAGTACTTC,CASSPDDTGTVYEQYF
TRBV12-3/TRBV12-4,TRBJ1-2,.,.,TGTGCCAGCAGTTTGATCGGGGGCTATGGCTACACCTTC,CASSLIGGYGYTF
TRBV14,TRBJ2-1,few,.,TGTGCCAGCAGCCAGACTACACAGGGCAATGAGCAGTTCTTC,CASSQTTQGNEQFF
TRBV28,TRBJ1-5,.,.,TGTGCCAGCAGTTTATATGGGGAGCCGAATCAGCCCCAGCATTTT,CASSLYGEPNQPQHF
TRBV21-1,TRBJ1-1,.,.,TGTGCCACCCCTAGGGGCCCGTACGGGGAGACTGAAGCTTTCTTT,CATPRGPYGETEAFF
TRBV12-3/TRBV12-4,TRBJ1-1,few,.,TGTGCCAGCAGTTTATGGGGGTGGGGAACTGAAGCTTTCTTT,CASSLWGWGTEAFF
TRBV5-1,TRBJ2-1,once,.,TGCGCCAGCAGCCCGATGGCTGGGTCCTACAATGAGCAGTTCTTC,CASSPMAGSYNEQFF
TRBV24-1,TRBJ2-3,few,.,TGTGCCACCAGTGCCCCGGGACTTTTCACAGATACGCAGTATTTT,CATSAPGLFTDTQYF
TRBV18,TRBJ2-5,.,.,TGTGCCAGCTCACCACAAGCTGGGCCCACTGAGACCCAGTACTTC,CASSPQAGPTETQYF
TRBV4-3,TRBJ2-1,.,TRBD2,TGCGCCAGCAGCCAGAGTGGAGGACTAGCCGGTGGGTGGGAGCAGTTCTTC,CASSQSGGLAGGWEQFF
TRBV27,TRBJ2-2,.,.,TGTGCCAGCAGTTTATCGGTCGGGCTCTTAAACACCGGGGAGCTGTTTTTT,CASSLSVGLLNTGELFF
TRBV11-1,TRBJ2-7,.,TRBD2,TGTGCCAGCAGCTTAGGCGCGGTAGCGGGGCCCACATCCTACGAGCAGTACTTC,CASSLGAVAGPTSYEQYF
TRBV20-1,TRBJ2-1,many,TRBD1,TGCAGTGCCACGGACGGGACAGGGAGCAATGAGCAGTTCTTC,CSATDGTGSNEQFF
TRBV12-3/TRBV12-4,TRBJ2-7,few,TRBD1,TGTGCCAGCAGCTCCCCACGGGACAGGGGGCCCGTCTACGAGCAGTACTTC,CASSSPRDRGPVYEQYF
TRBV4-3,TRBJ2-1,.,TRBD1,TGCGCCAGCAGCCAAGATCAGGGGGCATATGAGCAGTTCTTC,CASSQDQGAYEQFF
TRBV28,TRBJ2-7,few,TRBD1,TGTGCCAGCAGTTCTCCGGGACAGGGGGCTAACGAGCAGTACTTC,CASSSPGQGANEQYF
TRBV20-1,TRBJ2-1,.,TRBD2,TGCAGTGCTAGAGATGATTCTGCGGGGGGGCACTACAATGAGCAGTTCTTC,CSARDDSAGGHYNEQFF
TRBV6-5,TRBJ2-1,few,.,TGTGCCAGCAGTTACTCCCAGGGGCCAACGGGTGAGCAGTTCTTC,CASSYSQGPTGEQFF
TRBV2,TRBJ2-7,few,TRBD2,TGTGCCAGCAGTCAGGGCGGGAGGAACGAGCAGTACTTC,CASSQGGRNEQYF
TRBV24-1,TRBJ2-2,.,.,TGTGCCACCAGTGAGCCGGGCAGGTCGAGCACCGGGGAGCTGTTTTTT,CATSEPGRSSTGELFF
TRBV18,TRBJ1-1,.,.,TGTGCCAGCTCACAGGACAGCACTGAAGCTTTCTTT,CASSQDSTEAFF